This section outlines one T cell receptor (beta chain) sequence together with its context. Antigen unknown. CDR3 length: 15 amino acids. Per germline, CDR1 MGHDK and CDR2 SYGVNS. Losses at the gene ends were 4 bases for V and 3 bases for J; bases not matched to a gene: 5. These data come from a study of tissue T cells after allogeneic stem cell transplantation. Non-transplant comparator patients with other cancers had at least five gastrointestinal samples and no known gastrointestinal disease. The protocol was immunoSEQ multiplex PCR, while the TCRdb copy is restricted to in-frame clones and leaves out a portion. The sample includes about 24,000 clones, about 73% of them seen just once. Study outcomes and limitations: The study did not identify alloreactive or antigen-specific tissue TCRs, and some clones might be persisting host cells. Motif-based clustering found tissue-specific repertoire signatures shared across patients, though few clones were shared. The patient cohort was small and clinically heterogeneous, with limited sampling depth.

The receptor comes from a female donor older than 55 with lung cancer. V and J are TRBV25-1 and TRBJ2-1; 8 bases are a match to TRBD2. The specimen was tissue from the ileum, collected at autopsy. The DNA of the CDR3 is TGTGCCAGCAGTGGCCGGACTAGCATCTACAATGAGCAGTTCTTC. Amino acids: CASSGRTSIYNEQFF.